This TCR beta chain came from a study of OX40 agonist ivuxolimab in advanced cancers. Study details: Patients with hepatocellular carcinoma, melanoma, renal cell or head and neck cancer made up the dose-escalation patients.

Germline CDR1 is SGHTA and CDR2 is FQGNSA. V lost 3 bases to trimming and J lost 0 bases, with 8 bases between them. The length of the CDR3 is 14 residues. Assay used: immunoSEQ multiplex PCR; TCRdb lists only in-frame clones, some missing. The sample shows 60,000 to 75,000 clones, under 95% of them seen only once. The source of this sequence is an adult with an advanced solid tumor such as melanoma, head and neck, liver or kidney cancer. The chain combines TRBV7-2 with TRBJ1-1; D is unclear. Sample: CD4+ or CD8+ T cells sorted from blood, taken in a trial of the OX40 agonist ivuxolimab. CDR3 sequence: CASSFNLLNTEAFF. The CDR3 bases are TGTGCCAGCAGCTTCAACCTATTGAACACTGAAGCTTTCTTT.